This T cell receptor beta chain was identified during a study of identical twins. Comment on this clonotype: The target antigen is unknown.

Every donor was a healthy Caucasian. TCRdb reprocessed the 5' RACE reads with MiXCR, giving one entry per CDR3 protein. The table lists hundreds of thousands of distinct CDR3 sequences, over 9% of them singletons. Broader study findings: Weaker excess twin sharing was observed in beta out-of-frame sequences. Twin pairs' shared out-of-frame alpha sequences were enriched in low generation probability. A partial confounding effect on zero-insertion analyses could come from invariant MAIT and iNKT cells.

The trim removed 2 bases at V and 2 bases at J, leaving 8 bases unmatched. Germline CDR1 reads MGHRA; CDR2 reads YSYEKL. This CDR3 comprises 19 residues. These data were also reused for a study on yellow fever vaccine responses in identical twins.

The source is a woman under 30 in good health. The V gene is TRBV4-1, the J gene TRBJ2-5; TRBD2 matches at 16 bases. The source material was CD8+ T cells sorted from blood. The CDR3 DNA reads as TGCGCCAGCAGCCAACCCACGGGACTAGCGGGGGGGTGGCAAGAGACCCAGTACTTC. Amino acids: CASSQPTGLAGGWQETQYF.